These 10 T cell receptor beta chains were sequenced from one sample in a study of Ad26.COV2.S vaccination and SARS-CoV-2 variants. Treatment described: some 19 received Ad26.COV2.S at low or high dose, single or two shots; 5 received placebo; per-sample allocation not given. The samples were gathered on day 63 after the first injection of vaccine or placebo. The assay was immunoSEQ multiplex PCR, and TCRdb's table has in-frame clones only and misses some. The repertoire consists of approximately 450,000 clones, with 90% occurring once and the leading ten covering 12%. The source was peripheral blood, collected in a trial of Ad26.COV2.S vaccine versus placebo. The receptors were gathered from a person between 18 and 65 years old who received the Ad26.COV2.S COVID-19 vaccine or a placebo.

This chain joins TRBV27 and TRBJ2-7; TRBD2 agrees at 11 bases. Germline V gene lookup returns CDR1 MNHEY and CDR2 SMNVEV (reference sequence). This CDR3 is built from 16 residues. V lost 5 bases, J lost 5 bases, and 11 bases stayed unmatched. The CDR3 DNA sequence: TGTGCCAGCAGTCACATCTCGACTAGCGGGGAGGACGAGCAGTACTTC. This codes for CASSHISTSGEDEQYF.

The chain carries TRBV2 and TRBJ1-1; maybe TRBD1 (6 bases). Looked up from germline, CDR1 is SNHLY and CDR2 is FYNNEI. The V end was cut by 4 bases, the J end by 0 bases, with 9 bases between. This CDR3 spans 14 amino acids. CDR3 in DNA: TGTGCCAGCAGTGGGACAGTTATGAACACTGAAGCTTTCTTT. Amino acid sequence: CASSGTVMNTEAFF.

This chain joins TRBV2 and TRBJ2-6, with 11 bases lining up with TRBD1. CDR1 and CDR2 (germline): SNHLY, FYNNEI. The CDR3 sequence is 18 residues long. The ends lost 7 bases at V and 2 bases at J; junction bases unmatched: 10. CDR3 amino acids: CASTLPGQGAPGANVLTF. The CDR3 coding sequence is TGTGCCAGCACTCTCCCTGGACAGGGGGCGCCTGGGGCCAACGTCCTGACTTTC.

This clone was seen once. The CDR3 nucleotides read TGTGCCAGCAGTGCCGGGACTAGCGGGTACAATGAGCAGTTCTTC. Its translation is CASSAGTSGYNEQFF. This sequence joins TRBV2 and TRBJ2-1; 12 nucleotides agree with TRBD2. V was clipped by 4 bases and J by 4 bases; unmatched bases: 2. CDR1 SNHLY and CDR2 FYNNEI come from the germline V gene. This CDR3 spans 15 amino acids.

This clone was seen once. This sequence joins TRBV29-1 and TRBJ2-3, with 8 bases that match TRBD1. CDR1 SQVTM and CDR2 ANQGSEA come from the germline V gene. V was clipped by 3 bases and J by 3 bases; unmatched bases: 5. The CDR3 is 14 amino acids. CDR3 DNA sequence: TGCAGCGTTGATCAGGGGGCAAGAACAGATACGCAGTATTTT. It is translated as CSVDQGARTDTQYF.

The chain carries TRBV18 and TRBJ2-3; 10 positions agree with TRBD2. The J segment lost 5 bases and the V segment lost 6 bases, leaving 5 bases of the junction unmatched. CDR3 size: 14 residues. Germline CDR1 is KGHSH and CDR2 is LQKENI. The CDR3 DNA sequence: TGTGCCAGCTCTGGGACTAGCGTGGGAGATACGCAGTATTTT. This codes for CASSGTSVGDTQYF.

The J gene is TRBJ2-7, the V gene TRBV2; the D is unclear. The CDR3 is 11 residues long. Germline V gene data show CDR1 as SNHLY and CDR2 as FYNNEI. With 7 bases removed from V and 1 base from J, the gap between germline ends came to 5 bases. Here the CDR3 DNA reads TGTGCCAGCATCCTATCCTACGAGCAGTACTTC. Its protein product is CASILSYEQYF. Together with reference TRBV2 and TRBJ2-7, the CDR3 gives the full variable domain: EPEVTQTPSHQVTQMGQEVILRCVPISNHLYFYWYRQILGQKVEFLVSFYNNEISEKSEIFDDQFSVERPDGSNFTLKIRSTKLEDSAMYFCASILSYEQYFGPGTRLTVT.

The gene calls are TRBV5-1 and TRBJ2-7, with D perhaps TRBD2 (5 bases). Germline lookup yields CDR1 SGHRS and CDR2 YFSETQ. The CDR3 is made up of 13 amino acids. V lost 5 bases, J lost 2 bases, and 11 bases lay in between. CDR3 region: CASSPGKAYEQYF. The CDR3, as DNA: TGCGCCAGCAGTCCGGGAAAGGCCTACGAGCAGTACTTC.

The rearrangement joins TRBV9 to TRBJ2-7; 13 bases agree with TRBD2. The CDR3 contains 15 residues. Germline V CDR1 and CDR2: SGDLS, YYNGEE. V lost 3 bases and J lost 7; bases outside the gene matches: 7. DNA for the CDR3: TGTGCCAGCAGCGGTGGACTAGCGGGAGTAGAGGAGCAGTACTTC. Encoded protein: CASSGGLAGVEEQYF.

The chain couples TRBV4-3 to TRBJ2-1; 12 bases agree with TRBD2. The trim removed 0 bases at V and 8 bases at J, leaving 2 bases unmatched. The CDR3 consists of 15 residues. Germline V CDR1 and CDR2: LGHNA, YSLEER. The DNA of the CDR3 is TGCGCCAGCAGCCAAGAGCTAGCGGGAGGGTATGAGCAGTTCTTC. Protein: CASSQELAGGYEQFF.